Shown below are 5 T cell receptor beta chains from a single sample sequenced in a study of T cell clonality in common variable immunodeficiency (dated by TCRdb to the mid-2010s). Receptor amplification or capture employed the immunoSEQ multiplex PCR assay. TCRdb mirrors the immuneACCESS table, restricted to in-frame sequences. Some clones are absent from its copies; in checked studies, under half trace to an unresolved V gene, and the reason for the others is unknown. The sample records tens of thousands of clones, none occurring a single time. The top ten clones comprise around 1.7% of the sample. The sample was peripheral blood mononuclear cells. The receptor source for this set is a person between 18 and 75 years old in good health.

This clone was observed many times. Sequencing ends 3 residues short of the CDR3 end; the germline J gene provides the rest. The rearrangement links TRBV2 to TRBJ1-1, with 10 bases identical to TRBD1. V trimming: 6 bases; J trimming: 4 bases; junction bases outside the gene matches: 11. CDR1 SNHLY and CDR2 FYNNEI come from the germline V gene. This CDR3 is built from 16 residues. The sequenced CDR3 bases are TGTGCCAGCAGCCGCGACAGGGGGCTCGGGGGCACTGAA. Translated, it gives CASSRDRGLGGTE. Given in full, the CDR3 is CASSRDRGLGGTEAFF.

This clone was seen repeatedly, ten times or more. The read is 3 residues too short to cover the CDR3 end, so that end is filled in from the germline J gene. This chain connects TRBV5-1 to TRBJ1-4; D is possibly TRBD1 (5 bases). Germline V gene lookup returns CDR1 SGHRS and CDR2 YFSETQ. The CDR3 contains 14 residues. V was pared by 7 bases and J by 0 bases, with 10 bases between. The CDR3 here is CASSPQATNEKLFF. CDR3 DNA (partial): TGCGCCAGCTCCCCACAGGCAACTAATGAAAAA.

This clone was seen ten or more times. The sequenced fragment ends 3 residues before the CDR3 boundary, so the rest is inferred from the germline J gene. The rearrangement joins TRBV12-3 or TRBV12-4 to TRBJ2-1, with TRBD2 matching 12 bases. The CDR3 has 17 amino acids. V gave up 5 bases and J gave up 4 bases; unmatched junction bases: 9. The sequenced CDR3 bases are TGTGCCAGCAGTACGCAAGGACTAGCGGGGAGATACAATGAG. Translation gives CASSTQGLAGRYNE. The CDR3 in full is CASSTQGLAGRYNEQFF.

This clone has at least ten counts. CDR3 bases read: TGCGCCAGCAGCCAAGGGGACAGGGAAGTGCTCAATGAG. As protein: CASSQGDREVLNE. The whole CDR3 protein is CASSQGDREVLNEQFF. The chain employs TRBV4-1 and TRBJ2-1; 9 nucleotides align to TRBD1. The read ends 3 residues shy of where the CDR3 ends; the end is completed using the germline J gene. The trim removed 1 base at V and 6 bases at J, leaving 7 bases unmatched. Per the germline V gene, CDR1 is MGHRA and CDR2 is YSYEKL. The CDR3 contains 16 residues.

Ten or more counts support this clone. The sequenced fragment ends 3 residues before the CDR3 boundary, so the rest is inferred from the germline J gene. V usage is TRBV5-1 and J usage is TRBJ2-2; 11 nucleotides align to TRBD1. This CDR3 has 16 residues. The junction had 3 bases not matched to a gene; V was cut back by 3 bases and J by 2 bases. CDR1 and CDR2 from the germline V gene are SGHRS and YFSETQ. The sequenced CDR3 bases are TGCGCCAGCAGCTCAGGGACAGGGGGAAACACCGGGGAG. This encodes CASSSGTGGNTGE. The entire CDR3 reads CASSSGTGGNTGELFF.